The 18 T cell receptor beta chains reported below all come from one sample, sequenced in a study of T cell clonality in common variable immunodeficiency. Profiling relied on immunoSEQ multiplex PCR, and the TCRdb table lists in-frame clones only, not all of them. Observed are approximately 37,000 clones, no singletons, with the top ten taking around a tenth. The source material was peripheral blood mononuclear cells. The receptors originated from a person aged 18 to 70 in good health.

This clone was seen many times. Read coverage stops 3 residues before the CDR3 terminus; the germline J gene supplies the remainder. The rearrangement joins TRBV5-1 to TRBJ2-7, with a weak D call TRBD1 (5 bases). Germline CDR1 and CDR2: SGHRS and YFSETQ. The CDR3 is made up of 13 amino acids. V lost 0 bases to trimming and J lost 3 bases, with 7 bases between them. The CDR3 bases that were read are TGCGCCAGCAGCTTGGGGGGCCTCTACGAG. Its translation is CASSLGGLYE. In full, the CDR3 reads CASSLGGLYEQYF.

This clone has ten or more counts. The CDR3 end falls 3 residues outside the read, so it is completed with the germline J gene. The chain has TRBV19 and TRBJ1-2; no definite D call. V dropped 5 bases and J dropped 5 bases, with 12 bases sitting between them. CDR3 length: 13 amino acids. CDR1 LNHDA and CDR2 SQIVND come from the germline V gene (reference sequence). The CDR3 here is CASSPAGWYGYTF. The DNA read from the CDR3 is TGTGCCAGTAGTCCCGCGGGTTGGTATGGC.

About this clone: The read ends 3 residues before the CDR3 terminus; that terminus is restored from the germline J gene. This rearrangement joins TRBV19 to TRBJ1-1; D ambiguous. This CDR3 spans 12 amino acids. Germline V gene data show CDR1 as LNHDA and CDR2 as SQIVND (reference sequence). Trimming took off 8 bases at V and 1 base at J, with 8 bases between the two ends. CDR3 bases read: TGTGCCAGTGGGCCCAGGAACACTGAA. Residues: CASGPRNTE. The complete CDR3 sequence is CASGPRNTEAFF.

In this sample, this clone turned up many times. The CDR3 goes on 3 residues after the read ends, and that part is filled in from the germline J gene. The rearrangement joins TRBV5-4 to TRBJ2-1, with TRBD2 identical over 7 bases. Germline CDR1 SGHNT, CDR2 YYREEE (reference sequence). The CDR3 is made up of 13 amino acids. After removal of 6 bases from V and 9 bases from J, the junction contained 9 bases not matched to a gene. CDR3 DNA, as far as it was read: TGTGCCAGCACCTTAGCGGGTAGGGGTGAG. Translated, it gives CASTLAGRGE. The entire CDR3 sequence reads CASTLAGRGEQFF.

This clone has a count of ten or more. CDR3 residues: CSVLKQSFYEQYF. CDR3 DNA, as far as it was read: TGCAGTGTTTTGAAACAGTCATTCTACGAG. The chain couples TRBV20-1 to TRBJ2-7; D is undetermined. The read comes to an end 3 residues before the CDR3 does, leaving the germline J gene to fill in the end. Germline V gene sequence: CDR1 DFQATT, CDR2 SNEGSKA (reference sequence). This CDR3 comprises 13 residues. Trimming removed 7 bases from V and 3 bases from J, with 16 bases in between.

This clone has a count of ten or more. The CDR3 end lies 3 residues beyond the end of the read and is filled in from the germline J gene. The genes are TRBV11-2 and TRBJ2-2; D unclear. Looked up from germline, CDR1 is SGHAT and CDR2 is FQNNGV. The CDR3 has 15 amino acids. V lost 3 bases and J 0 bases, leaving 8 bases between the germline ends. The CDR3 protein is CASSFSQTNTGELFF. Partial CDR3 DNA: TGTGCCAGCAGCTTCTCACAGACGAACACCGGGGAG.

This clone came up many times. The CDR3 extends 3 residues past the end of the read, so its final part is completed from the germline J gene. The V and J genes are TRBV5-1 and TRBJ2-3; 9 bases are a match to TRBD2. The CDR3 extends over 15 amino acids. The ends lost 1 base at V and 0 bases at J; junction bases unmatched: 0. The germline V gene encodes CDR1 SGHRS and CDR2 YFSETQ. The covered CDR3 bases are TGCGCCAGCAGCTTGACTAGCGGGAGCACAGATACG. It translates to CASSLTSGSTDT. The whole CDR3 reads CASSLTSGSTDTQYF. Filled out from reference TRBV5-1 and TRBJ2-3, the complete variable domain reads KAGVTQTPRYLIKTRGQQVTLSCSPISGHRSVSWYQQTPGQGLQFLFEYFSETQRNKGNFPGRFSGRQFSNSRSEMNVSTLELGDSALYLCASSLTSGSTDTQYFGPGTRLTVL.

This clone was detected many times. The CDR3 DNA, read in part, is TGCGCCAGCACCATAACCCGGGACTCCGTCGAGGAAAGCTCCTACGAG. Translated: CASTITRDSVEESSYE. The entire CDR3 is CASTITRDSVEESSYEQYF. V usage is TRBV10-1 and J usage is TRBJ2-7, with TRBD2 as a possible D gene (6 bases). The read ends 3 residues shy of where the CDR3 ends; the end is completed using the germline J gene. The CDR3 covers 19 residues. Germline V lookup: CDR1 WNHNN, CDR2 SYGVQD (reference sequence). V was shortened by 7 bases and J by 0 bases, with 28 bases between the two germline ends.

This clone came up many times. The read terminates 3 residues before the CDR3 end, so the remaining end is supplied by the germline J gene. J is TRBJ2-3 and V is TRBV6-4; D not certain. CDR3 length: 12 residues. CDR1 and CDR2 from the germline V gene are MRHNA and SNTAGT. V lost 2 bases and J 2 bases, leaving 2 bases between the germline ends. Incomplete CDR3 DNA: TGTGCCAGCAGTGACCACACAGATACG. It translates to CASSDHTDT. Given in full, the CDR3 is CASSDHTDTQYF.

This clone was seen ten or more times. The CDR3 is cut off 3 residues early in the read; its end comes from the germline J gene. The chain recombines TRBV29-1 with TRBJ2-2; D might be TRBD1 (6 bases). The CDR3 is made up of 16 amino acids. V was pared by 4 bases and J by 0 bases, with 15 bases between. The V gene's germline CDR1 is SQVTM and CDR2 ANQGSEA. CDR3 residues: CSVVRTATANTGELFF. The CDR3 DNA, read in part, is TGCAGCGTTGTCAGGACAGCTACCGCGAACACCGGGGAG.

This clone occurred many times. The CDR3 goes on 3 residues after the read ends, and that part is filled in from the germline J gene. The chain combines TRBV2 with TRBJ1-5; possible D gene TRBD1, 6 bases. Germline V gives CDR1 SNHLY, CDR2 FYNNEI. This CDR3 comprises 16 residues. Deletions cut 5 bases from V and 4 bases from J, with 18 bases between. The CDR3 bases that were read are TGTGCCAGCAGTCTGGGGCAGGGGAGGGGAAATCAGCCC. This gives the protein CASSLGQGRGNQP. The complete CDR3 sequence is CASSLGQGRGNQPQHF.

This clone was seen ten or more times. With the read ending 3 residues before the CDR3 end, the germline J gene is used to fill in that end. V and J are TRBV20-1 and TRBJ2-7; possibly TRBD2 for D (5 bases). Germline assignment: CDR1 DFQATT and CDR2 SNEGSKA (reference sequence). Trimming took off 0 bases at V and 0 bases at J, with 18 bases between the two ends. The CDR3 is 17 residues long. CDR3 amino acids: CSARDASGTRSSYEQYF. The part of the CDR3 DNA that was read is TGCAGTGCTAGAGATGCGAGCGGCACTAGGAGCTCCTACGAG.

The table lists this clone with many counts. Read data end 3 residues before the CDR3 end; the end is taken from the germline J gene. The rearrangement links TRBV30 to TRBJ2-7, with TRBD1 as a possible D gene (5 bases). The germline CDR1 and CDR2 sequences are GTSNPN and SVGIG (reference sequence). Trimming stripped 5 bases from V and 3 bases from J, with 17 bases between. The CDR3 length is 14 residues. The CDR3 DNA, read in part, is TGTGCCTGGCAGATGGGAACAGGAATCTACGAG. This encodes CAWQMGTGIYE. The complete CDR3 reads CAWQMGTGIYEQYF.

This clone was counted ten times or more. Coverage ceases 3 residues before the CDR3 finishes, and the germline J gene fills in the end. V is TRBV11-2 and J is TRBJ2-1, with 7 bases fitting TRBD2. This CDR3 is built from 14 residues. From germline, CDR1 is SGHAT and CDR2 FQNNGV. The J segment lost 4 bases and the V segment lost 3 bases, leaving 3 bases of the junction unmatched. The DNA read from the CDR3 is TGTGCCAGCAGCTTTCTAGCGGAGTACAATGAG. This codes for CASSFLAEYNE. The full CDR3 sequence reads CASSFLAEYNEQFF.

This clone was seen many times. The missing CDR3 end, 3 residues past where the read stops, is filled in from the germline J gene. The chain links TRBV10-3 to TRBJ2-3, with 7 positions matching TRBD2. CDR1 is ENHRY, CDR2 SYGVKD, per germline. The V and J ends lost 6 bases and 6 bases, in that order; junction bases with no gene match: 12. This CDR3 is built from 15 residues. The CDR3 spells CAIRGAGTKGDTQYF. The CDR3 bases that were read are TGTGCCATCAGAGGAGCGGGAACTAAGGGGGATACG.

This clone showed up many times. Sequencing ends 3 residues short of the CDR3 end; the germline J gene provides the rest. The gene calls are TRBV19 and TRBJ2-6, with D perhaps matching TRBD1 (6 bases). The CDR3 extends over 15 amino acids. Germline V gene lookup returns CDR1 LNHDA and CDR2 SQIVND (reference sequence). The V end was cut by 5 bases, the J end by 3 bases, with 11 bases between. CDR3 bases read: TGTGCCAGTAGTGGGGGCCATGGTGGGGCCAACGTC. This gives the protein CASSGGHGGANV. The whole CDR3 sequence is CASSGGHGGANVLTF.

Ten or more counts support this clone. The read falls 3 residues short of the CDR3 end, and the missing part is taken from the germline J gene. The J gene is TRBJ1-5, the V gene TRBV20-1; the D gene is possibly TRBD1 (5 bases). The ends were cut back, 6 bases at V and 4 bases at J, with 19 bases in the middle. In germline, CDR1 is DFQATT, CDR2 SNEGSKA (reference sequence). CDR3 length: 15 residues. Partial CDR3 DNA: TGCAGTGCCCTTCCAGAAGGGGCGAGGAATCAGCCC. Its protein product is CSALPEGARNQP. The entire CDR3 sequence reads CSALPEGARNQPQHF.

This clone was counted many times. The read ends 3 residues shy of where the CDR3 ends; the end is completed using the germline J gene. This sequence joins TRBV2 and TRBJ1-3, with 8 bases that match TRBD1. Germline values: CDR1 SNHLY, CDR2 FYNNEI. The J segment lost 2 bases and the V segment lost 8 bases, leaving 8 bases of the junction unmatched. The CDR3 runs to 15 residues. CDR3 residues: CASAGTGGAGNTIYF. The sequenced part of the CDR3 DNA is TGTGCCAGCGCCGGGACAGGCGGGGCTGGAAACACC.